These 27 T cell receptor beta chains were all obtained from the same sample, sequenced in a study of memory CD4+ T cells and cytomegalovirus serostatus. Clones were read by immunoSEQ multiplex PCR, and TCRdb kept only the in-frame ones, dropping some. The table lists about 64,000 clones, 60% to 80% of them singletons. Single viable CD3+CD4+CD8-CD45RO+ cells were sorted as the memory CD4+ T cells. The sample consisted of memory CD4+ T cells from blood. Receptors originate from an adult in good health and CMV-seronegative.

Only a few counts were recorded for this clone. The chain joins TRBV30 to TRBJ1-1; 8 positions agree with TRBD1. CDR1 and CDR2 (germline): GTSNPN, SVGIG (reference sequence). With V trimmed by 5 bases and J by 0 bases, 2 bases remained unmatched. This CDR3 comprises 13 residues. Here the CDR3 reads CAWDRGLNTEAFF. The CDR3, as DNA: TGTGCCTGGGACAGGGGACTGAACACTGAAGCTTTCTTT.

The chain is built from TRBV7-9 and TRBJ2-5, with a weak D call TRBD1 (6 bases). CDR3 length: 15 amino acids. Germline CDR1 and CDR2: SEHNR and FQNEAQ (reference sequence). V gave up 5 bases and J gave up 3 bases, with 16 bases separating them. CDR3 loop: CASSITGAGEETQYF. CDR3 nucleotide sequence: TGTGCCAGCAGCATTACCGGGGCAGGGGAAGAGACCCAGTACTTC. The full variable domain, with the rest looked up from reference TRBV7-9 and TRBJ2-5, is DTGVSQNPRHKITKRGQNVTFRCDPISEHNRLYWYRQTLGQGPEFLTYFQNEAQLEKSRLLSDRFSAERPKGSFSTLEIQRTEQGDSAMYLCASSITGAGEETQYFGPGTRLLVL.

This rearrangement joins TRBV11-3 to TRBJ2-6; D not resolved. There are 15 residues in the CDR3. Trimming cost V 5 bases and J 0 bases, with 8 bases left between them. CDR1 and CDR2 from the germline V gene are SGHNT and YENEEA. The CDR3 sequence is CASSTTDSGANVLTF. The CDR3 DNA reads as TGTGCCAGCAGCACCACAGACTCTGGGGCCAACGTCCTGACTTTC.

This sequence joins TRBV6-5 and TRBJ1-6; 10 positions agree with TRBD1. The germline V gene has CDR1 MNHEY and CDR2 SVGAGI. The V and J ends lost 6 bases and 8 bases, in that order; junction bases with no gene match: 7. This CDR3 contains 15 residues. CDR3 sequence (DNA): TGTGCCAGCAGAATCCCCGGGACAGGGGATTCACCCCTCCACTTT. Its translation is CASRIPGTGDSPLHF.

The chain carries TRBV19 and TRBJ2-7; D ambiguous. Germline V CDR1 and CDR2: LNHDA, SQIVND (reference sequence). Trimming cost V 5 bases and J 1 base, with 21 bases left between them. CDR3 size: 17 residues. The CDR3 region is CASSPAGQAKRSYEQYF. For the CDR3, the DNA is TGTGCCAGTAGTCCGGCCGGGCAGGCAAAGCGATCCTACGAGCAGTACTTC.

This chain joins TRBV7-2 and TRBJ2-1; D unresolved. This CDR3 contains 12 residues. CDR1 is SGHTA and CDR2 is FQGNSA in the germline V gene. Trimming stripped 7 bases from V and 7 bases from J, with 11 bases between. The CDR3 DNA reads TGTGCCAGCACCCCTCAAGAAAATGAGCAGTTCTTC. Translating gives CASTPQENEQFF.

This clone was counted between two and nine times. V is TRBV6-1 and J is TRBJ1-1; TRBD1 matches 7 bases. The CDR3 is 14 amino acids. With V trimmed by 7 bases and J by 7 bases, 12 bases remained unmatched. Looked up from germline, CDR1 is MNHNS and CDR2 is SASEGT. CDR3 nucleotides: TGTGCCAGCATCGCCGGGACAGACCGCCTTGAAGCTTTCTTT. This translates into CASIAGTDRLEAFF.

J is TRBJ2-2 and V is TRBV7-3; 8 nucleotides line up with TRBD1. CDR1 is SGHTA, CDR2 FQGTGA, per germline. The CDR3 spans 17 residues. The V gene end was trimmed by 1 base and the J gene end by 6 bases; junction bases not matched to a gene: 10. This CDR3 is CASSLMFGQGGSGELFF. CDR3 in DNA: TGTGCCAGCAGCTTAATGTTTGGACAGGGAGGTTCCGGGGAGCTGTTTTTT.

The genes are TRBV19 and TRBJ1-2, with 10 positions matching TRBD1. CDR1 is LNHDA, CDR2 SQIVND, per germline (reference sequence). V shed 3 bases and J 5 bases; nucleotides not matched to a gene: 6. The CDR3 covers 15 residues. Here the CDR3 DNA reads TGTGCCAGTAGTATGGGGACAGGGGTTCGGTATGGCTACACCTTC. Protein product: CASSMGTGVRYGYTF.

The rearrangement uses TRBV19 and TRBJ2-3, with 11 bases lining up with TRBD1. CDR1 is LNHDA, CDR2 SQIVND, per germline (reference sequence). This CDR3 has 16 amino acids. Losses at the gene ends were 8 bases for V and 5 bases for J; bases not matched to a gene: 12. CDR3 region: CASGRLGTGGRDTQYF. The CDR3 DNA sequence: TGTGCCAGTGGAAGACTCGGGACAGGGGGTCGAGATACGCAGTATTTT.

This clone has a handful of counts. The chain employs TRBV11-2 and TRBJ2-1, with TRBD2 matching over 9 bases. The germline V gene encodes CDR1 SGHAT and CDR2 FQNNGV. The CDR3 is 16 amino acids. Germline trimming cut 3 bases from V and 2 bases from J; bases unmatched to any gene: 5. This CDR3 is CASSFGSSGAYNEQFF. CDR3 DNA: TGTGCCAGCAGCTTTGGGTCTAGCGGGGCCTACAATGAGCAGTTCTTC.

V usage is TRBV15 and J usage is TRBJ2-6; the match to TRBD2 covers 7 bases. After removal of 3 bases from V and 4 bases from J, the junction contained 12 bases not matched to a gene. This CDR3 is built from 18 residues. The germline CDR1 and CDR2 sequences are LNHNV and YYDKDF (reference sequence). The CDR3 DNA reads as TGTGCCACCAGCAGTGTGCCAGCGGGGAGGCTCGGGGCCAACGTCCTGACTTTC. It specifies CATSSVPAGRLGANVLTF.

The chain joins TRBV28 to TRBJ1-2; a possible D gene is TRBD1 (6 bases). V lost 3 bases to trimming and J lost 8 bases, with 16 bases between them. The CDR3 is 14 residues long. Germline-derived CDR1 and CDR2 are MDHEN and SYDVKM. In nucleotides, the CDR3 is TGTGCCAGCAGTTTGGGGTCAGGGGAGAGGGGCTACACCTTC. Its protein product is CASSLGSGERGYTF.

The chain employs TRBV21-1 and TRBJ1-5. TRBV21-1 is flagged as a pseudogene. The CDR3 extends over 15 amino acids. The CDR3 spells CASSKAEDSNQPQHF. The CDR3 DNA follows: TGTGCCAGCAGCAAAGCAGAGGATAGCAATCAGCCCCAGCATTTT.

J is TRBJ1-1 and V is TRBV7-3, with D unclear. Per germline, CDR1 SGHTA and CDR2 FQGTGA. CDR3 length: 14 amino acids. Between the trimmed V and J ends, which lost 2 bases and 6 bases, there was a span of 13 bases. The CDR3 DNA is TGTGCCAGCAGCTTATGGGGTCGTGGCGCTGAAGCTTTCTTT. Protein product: CASSLWGRGAEAFF.

V usage is TRBV10-3 and J usage is TRBJ1-2, with D possibly TRBD1 on 5 matching bases. The CDR3 extends over 13 amino acids. The germline gives CDR1 ENHRY, CDR2 SYGVKD. Between the trimmed V and J ends, which lost 8 bases and 0 bases, there was a span of 10 bases. CDR3 amino acids: CAIGTGANYGYTF. The CDR3 nucleotides are TGTGCCATCGGTACAGGAGCTAACTATGGCTACACCTTC.

V and J are TRBV5-4 and TRBJ1-1; no reliable D call. Germline CDR1 is SGHNT and CDR2 is YYREEE (reference sequence). The CDR3 loop spans 13 amino acids. The V and J ends lost 9 bases and 0 bases respectively, with 12 bases between them. DNA of the CDR3: TGTGCCACCTCGGACGGCATGAACACTGAAGCTTTCTTT. This translates into CATSDGMNTEAFF.

The V call is TRBV30, the J call TRBJ1-3, with D uncertain. Germline CDR1 reads GTSNPN; CDR2 reads SVGIG (reference sequence). Trimming removed 3 bases at V and 4 bases at J, with 7 bases between. This CDR3 comprises 12 residues. The CDR3 sequence is CAWRSEGNTIYF. The CDR3 nucleotides read TGTGCCTGGAGGAGCGAAGGAAACACCATATATTTT.

The rearrangement uses TRBV5-4 and TRBJ1-1; a possible D gene is TRBD1 (6 bases). Germline V lookup: CDR1 SGHNT, CDR2 YYREEE (reference sequence). The CDR3 is 15 amino acids. The V end was cut by 5 bases, the J end by 7 bases, with 21 bases between. This CDR3 reads CASRERGGVVGEAFF. The CDR3 coding sequence is TGTGCCAGCAGGGAGAGGGGGGGTGTGGTAGGTGAAGCTTTCTTT.

The chain links TRBV7-9 to TRBJ2-1; the match to TRBD2 covers 12 bases. The length of the CDR3 is 15 residues. Germline trimming cut 6 bases from V and 6 bases from J; bases unmatched to any gene: 6. The V gene's germline CDR1 is SEHNR and CDR2 FQNEAQ (reference sequence). CDR3 sequence reads: CASRLTSGRPNEQFF. The DNA for the CDR3 is TGTGCCAGCAGATTGACTAGCGGGAGACCCAATGAGCAGTTCTTC.

V and J are TRBV27 and TRBJ1-5; possibly TRBD1 for D (5 bases). The CDR3 is 15 amino acids. In germline, CDR1 is MNHEY, CDR2 SMNVEV (reference sequence). V was shortened by 4 bases and J by 2 bases, with 12 bases between the two germline ends. As DNA, the CDR3 is TGTGCCAGCAGTTGGGGGGTAGGGGGCAATCAGCCCCAGCATTTT. It encodes CASSWGVGGNQPQHF.

This clone was seen more than once but under ten times. This chain links TRBV19 with TRBJ2-1; 9 bases are shared with TRBD1. The germline gives CDR1 LNHDA, CDR2 SQIVND (reference sequence). The CDR3 totals 15 residues. V lost 1 base, J lost 9 bases, and 7 bases stayed unmatched. The CDR3 protein is CASSIVGRQGGEQFF. DNA for the CDR3: TGTGCCAGTAGTATAGTTGGGAGACAGGGGGGTGAGCAGTTCTTC.

This chain connects TRBV18 to TRBJ1-2, with 10 positions matching TRBD1. The length of the CDR3 is 12 residues. The germline gives CDR1 KGHSH, CDR2 LQKENI. V trimming: 6 bases; J trimming: 6 bases; junction bases outside the gene matches: 1. CDR3 DNA: TGTGCCAGCTCCGGGACAGGGGATGGCTACACCTTC. Translated, it gives CASSGTGDGYTF.

The V gene is TRBV10-1, the J gene TRBJ2-1, with 7 nucleotides matching TRBD1. The CDR3 loop spans 13 amino acids. Germline loops: CDR1 WNHNN, CDR2 SYGVQD (reference sequence). Trimming cost V 6 bases and J 5 bases; bases outside gene matches: 4. For the CDR3, the DNA is TGCGCCAGCAGCTCGGGACAGAACAATGAGCAGTTCTTC. Protein sequence: CASSSGQNNEQFF.

This chain connects TRBV5-1 to TRBJ1-4; 10 bases agree with TRBD1. Germline assignment: CDR1 SGHRS and CDR2 YFSETQ. V lost 7 bases, J lost 7 bases, and 10 bases stayed unmatched. The CDR3 has 15 residues. CDR3 protein: CASRPQGDRGEKLFF. CDR3 sequence (DNA): TGCGCCAGCCGCCCCCAGGGGGACAGGGGTGAAAAACTGTTTTTT.

The CDR3 coding sequence is TGTGCCAGCAGTTTGATAGGCGTGGACACCGGGGAGCTGTTTTTT. Translating it yields CASSLIGVDTGELFF. The V gene is TRBV28, the J gene TRBJ2-2; D is uncertain. The length of the CDR3 is 15 residues. With 3 bases removed from V and 3 bases from J, the gap between germline ends came to 11 bases. Germline V gene data show CDR1 as MDHEN and CDR2 as SYDVKM.

V gene TRBV19 combines with J gene TRBJ2-3; D is uncertain. CDR1 is LNHDA and CDR2 is SQIVND in the germline V gene (reference sequence). The CDR3 is 14 residues long. V lost 5 bases and J lost 4, with 13 bases in between. Written as DNA, the CDR3 is TGTGCCAGTAGTTTAGTCCACCGGGCAGATACGCAGTATTTT. This gives the protein CASSLVHRADTQYF.